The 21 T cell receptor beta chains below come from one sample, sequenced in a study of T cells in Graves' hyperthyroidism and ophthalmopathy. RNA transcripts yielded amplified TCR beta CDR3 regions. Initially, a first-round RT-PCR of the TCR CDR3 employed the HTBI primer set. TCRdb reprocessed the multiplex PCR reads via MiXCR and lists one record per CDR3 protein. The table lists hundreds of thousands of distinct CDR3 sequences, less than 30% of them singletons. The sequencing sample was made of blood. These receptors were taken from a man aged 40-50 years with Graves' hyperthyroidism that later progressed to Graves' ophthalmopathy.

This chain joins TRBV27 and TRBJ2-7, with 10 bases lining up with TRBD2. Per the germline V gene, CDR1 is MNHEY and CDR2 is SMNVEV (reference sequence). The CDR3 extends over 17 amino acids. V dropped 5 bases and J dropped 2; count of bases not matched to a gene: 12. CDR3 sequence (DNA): TGTGCCAGCAGTCCGGCGGGACTAGCGACTGCGACCTACGAGCAGTACTTC. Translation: CASSPAGLATATYEQYF.

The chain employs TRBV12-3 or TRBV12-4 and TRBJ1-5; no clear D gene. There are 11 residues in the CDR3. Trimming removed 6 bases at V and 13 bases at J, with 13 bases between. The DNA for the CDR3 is TGTGCCAGCAGCCGTACCAGTAATCAGCATTTT. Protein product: CASSRTSNQHF.

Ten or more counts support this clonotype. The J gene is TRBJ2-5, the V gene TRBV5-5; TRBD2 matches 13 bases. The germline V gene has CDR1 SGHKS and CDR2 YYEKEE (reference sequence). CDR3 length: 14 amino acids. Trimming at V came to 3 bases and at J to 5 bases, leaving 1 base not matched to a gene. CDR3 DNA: TGTGCCAGCAGCTGGACTAGCGGGAGCGAGACCCAGTACTTC. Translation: CASSWTSGSETQYF.

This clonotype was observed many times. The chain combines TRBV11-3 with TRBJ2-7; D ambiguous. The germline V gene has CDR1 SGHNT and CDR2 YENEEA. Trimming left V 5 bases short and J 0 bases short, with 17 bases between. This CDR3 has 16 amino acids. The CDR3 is CASSHRGSRNSYEQYF. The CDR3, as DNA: TGTGCCAGCAGCCACAGAGGCAGCCGGAACTCCTACGAGCAGTACTTC.

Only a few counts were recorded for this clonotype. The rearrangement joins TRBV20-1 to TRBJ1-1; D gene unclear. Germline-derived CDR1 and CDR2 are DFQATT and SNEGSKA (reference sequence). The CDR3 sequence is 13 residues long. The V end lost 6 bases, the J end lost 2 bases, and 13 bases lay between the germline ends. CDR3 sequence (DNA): TGCAGTGCAAAGGCGGGGATAAACACTGAAGCTTTCTTT. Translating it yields CSAKAGINTEAFF.

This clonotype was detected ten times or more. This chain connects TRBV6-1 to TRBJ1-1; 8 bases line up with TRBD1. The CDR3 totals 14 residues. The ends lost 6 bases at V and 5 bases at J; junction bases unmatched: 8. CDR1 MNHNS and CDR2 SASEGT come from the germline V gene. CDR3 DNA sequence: TGTGCCAGCAGGCGCGGACAGGGAACGACTGAAGCTTTCTTT. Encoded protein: CASRRGQGTTEAFF.

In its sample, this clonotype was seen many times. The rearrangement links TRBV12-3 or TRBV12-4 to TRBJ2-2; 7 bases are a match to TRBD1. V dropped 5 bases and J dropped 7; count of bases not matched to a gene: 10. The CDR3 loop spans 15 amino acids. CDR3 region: CASSARDSRVGELFF. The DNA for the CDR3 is TGTGCCAGCAGTGCCCGGGACAGCCGTGTCGGGGAGCTGTTTTTT.

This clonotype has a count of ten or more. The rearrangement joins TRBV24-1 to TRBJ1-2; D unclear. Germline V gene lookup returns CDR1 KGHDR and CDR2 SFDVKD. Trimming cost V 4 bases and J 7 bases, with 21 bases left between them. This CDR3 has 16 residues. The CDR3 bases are TGTGCCACCAGTGACACTACCCTCGGACGCCTGGGTGGCTACACCTTC. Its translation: CATSDTTLGRLGGYTF.

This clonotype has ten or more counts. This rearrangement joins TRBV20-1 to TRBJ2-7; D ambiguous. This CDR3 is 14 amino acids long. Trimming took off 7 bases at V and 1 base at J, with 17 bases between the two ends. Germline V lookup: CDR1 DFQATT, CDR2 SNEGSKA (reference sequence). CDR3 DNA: TGCAGTGACCTCCGACTGGCCCCATCCTACGAGCAGTACTTC. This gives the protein CSDLRLAPSYEQYF.

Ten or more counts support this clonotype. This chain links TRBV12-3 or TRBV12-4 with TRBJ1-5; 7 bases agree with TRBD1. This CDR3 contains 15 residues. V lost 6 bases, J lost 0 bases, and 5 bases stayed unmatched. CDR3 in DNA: TGTGCCAGCAGGGGGGGACAGCTTAGCAATCAGCCCCAGCATTTT. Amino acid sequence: CASRGGQLSNQPQHF.

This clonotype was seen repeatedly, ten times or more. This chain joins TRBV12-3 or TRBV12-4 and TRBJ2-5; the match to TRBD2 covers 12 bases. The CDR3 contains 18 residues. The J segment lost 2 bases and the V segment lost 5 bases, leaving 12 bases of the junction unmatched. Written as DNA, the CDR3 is TGTGCCAGCAGTCACCGGGCGACGGGACTAGCGGGTCAAGAGACCCAGTACTTC. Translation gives CASSHRATGLAGQETQYF.

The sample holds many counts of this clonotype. The CDR3 nucleotides read TGCGCCAGCAGCCGTAGCGGGAGGACATACTACGAGCAGTACTTC. Translating it yields CASSRSGRTYYEQYF. The chain is built from TRBV5-1 and TRBJ2-7; 10 nucleotides match TRBD2. This CDR3 spans 15 amino acids. V was pared by 4 bases and J by 3 bases, with 7 bases of the junction left unmatched. Germline loops: CDR1 SGHRS, CDR2 YFSETQ.

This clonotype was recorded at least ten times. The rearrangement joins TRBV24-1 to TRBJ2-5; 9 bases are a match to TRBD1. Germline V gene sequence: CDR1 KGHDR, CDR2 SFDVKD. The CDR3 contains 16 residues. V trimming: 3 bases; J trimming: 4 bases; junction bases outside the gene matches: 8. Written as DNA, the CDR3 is TGTGCCACCAGTGATACCGGGACAGGGTTAGGAGAGACCCAGTACTTC. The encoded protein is CATSDTGTGLGETQYF.

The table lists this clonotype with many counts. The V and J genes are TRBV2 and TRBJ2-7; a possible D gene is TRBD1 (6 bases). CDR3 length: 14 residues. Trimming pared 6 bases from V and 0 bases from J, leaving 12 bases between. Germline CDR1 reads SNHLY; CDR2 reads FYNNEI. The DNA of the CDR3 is TGTGCCAGCAGGGATCAGGGGAGCTCCTACGAGCAGTACTTC. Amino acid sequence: CASRDQGSSYEQYF.

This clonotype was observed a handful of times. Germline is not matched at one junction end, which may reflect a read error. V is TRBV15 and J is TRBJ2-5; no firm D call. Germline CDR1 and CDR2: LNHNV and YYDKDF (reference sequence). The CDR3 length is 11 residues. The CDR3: CATSNHETQYF. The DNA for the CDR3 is TGTGCCACCAGCAACCACGAGACCCAGTACTTC.

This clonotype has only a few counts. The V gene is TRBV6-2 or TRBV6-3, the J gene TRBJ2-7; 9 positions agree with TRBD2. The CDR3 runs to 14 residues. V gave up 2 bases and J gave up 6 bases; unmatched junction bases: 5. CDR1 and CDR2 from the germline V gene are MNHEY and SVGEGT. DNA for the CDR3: TGTGCCAGCAGTTACGGGCTAGCGGGATCCGAGCAGTACTTC. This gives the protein CASSYGLAGSEQYF.

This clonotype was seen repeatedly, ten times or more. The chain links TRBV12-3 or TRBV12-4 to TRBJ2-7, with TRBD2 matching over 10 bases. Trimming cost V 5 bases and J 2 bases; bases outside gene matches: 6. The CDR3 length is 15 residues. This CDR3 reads CASSPPSGSTYEQYF. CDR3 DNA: TGTGCCAGCAGTCCCCCTAGCGGGAGTACCTACGAGCAGTACTTC.

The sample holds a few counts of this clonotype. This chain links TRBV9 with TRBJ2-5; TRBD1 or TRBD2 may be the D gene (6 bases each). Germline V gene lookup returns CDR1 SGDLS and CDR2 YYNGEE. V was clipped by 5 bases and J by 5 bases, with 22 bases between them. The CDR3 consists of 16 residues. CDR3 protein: CASSQWAGDSLETQYF. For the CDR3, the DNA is TGTGCCAGCAGTCAATGGGCAGGGGACTCCCTCGAGACCCAGTACTTC.

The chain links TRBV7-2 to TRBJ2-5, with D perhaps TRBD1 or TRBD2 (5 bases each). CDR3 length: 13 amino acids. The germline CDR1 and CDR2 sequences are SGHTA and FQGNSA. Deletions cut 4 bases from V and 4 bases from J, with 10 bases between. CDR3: CASSSRDGETQYF. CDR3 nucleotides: TGTGCCAGCAGCTCCAGGGACGGAGAGACCCAGTACTTC. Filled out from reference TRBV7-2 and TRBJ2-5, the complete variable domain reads GAGVSQSPSNKVTEKGKDVELRCDPISGHTALYWYRQSLGQGLEFLIYFQGNSAPDKSGLPSDRFSAERTGGSVSTLTIQRTQQEDSAVYLCASSSRDGETQYFGPGTRLLVL.

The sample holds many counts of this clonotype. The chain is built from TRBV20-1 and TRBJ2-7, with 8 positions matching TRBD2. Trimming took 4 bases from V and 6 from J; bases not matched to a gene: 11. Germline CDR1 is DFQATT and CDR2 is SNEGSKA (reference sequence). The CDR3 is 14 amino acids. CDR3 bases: TGCAGTGCTAATCCCCCGGGGGGGAGGAGCGAGCAGTACTTC. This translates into CSANPPGGRSEQYF.

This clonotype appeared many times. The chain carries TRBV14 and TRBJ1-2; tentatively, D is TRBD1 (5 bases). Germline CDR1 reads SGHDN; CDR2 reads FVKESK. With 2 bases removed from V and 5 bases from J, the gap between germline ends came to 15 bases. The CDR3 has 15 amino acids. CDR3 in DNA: TGTGCCAGCAGCCAAACCCGAGGGACGCAGTATGGCTACACCTTC. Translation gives CASSQTRGTQYGYTF.